What follows is one T cell receptor (beta chain) and its context. Trimming removed 3 bases from V and 0 bases from J; junction bases left unmatched: 7. CDR1 is SNHLY, CDR2 FYNNEI, per germline. This CDR3 spans 16 amino acids. TCRdb keeps only in-frame clones here, not all; method: immunoSEQ multiplex PCR. This table has around 310,000 clones, over 75% appearing once. The data derive from a study of blood T cell repertoires in COVID-19. Turning to the study itself: Nucleic acid was either cDNA or gDNA, and it came from T cells, B-cell-depleted T cells, or PBMCs.

Recovery among Cohort 3 donors was established by two negative PCRs, clearance, or symptom resolution. This clonotype was sampled from a man aged 25-45 years who had recovered from COVID-19. Specimen: PBMCs or T cells enriched from blood (not recorded which). The chain employs TRBV2 and TRBJ2-7, with TRBD1 identical over 8 bases. The CDR3 DNA sequence: TGTGCCAGCAGTGAGATTGGGACAGGCCTCTCCTACGAGCAGTACTTC. As protein: CASSEIGTGLSYEQYF.